The 11 T cell receptor beta chains below all came from one sample that was sequenced in a study of T cells in Graves' hyperthyroidism and ophthalmopathy. From RNA transcripts, TCR beta CDR3 regions were amplified. Primed by the HTBI set, a first-round RT-PCR was run on the TCR CDR3. TCRdb used MiXCR to reprocess the multiplex PCR reads, holding one entry per CDR3 protein. The sample has 400,000 or so distinct CDR3 sequences; 12% to 15% are singletons. The sample comprised blood. These receptors were taken from a woman between 55 and 75 years old with Graves' ophthalmopathy.

This clonotype was counted many times. The chain is built from TRBV12-3 or TRBV12-4 and TRBJ2-7, with TRBD2 as a possible D gene (6 bases). This CDR3 has 14 residues. The V end was cut by 7 bases, the J end by 1 base, with 14 bases between. CDR3 bases: TGTGCCAGCACCGAGGGACTGGAGTCCTACGAGCAGTACTTC. Its protein product is CASTEGLESYEQYF.

This clonotype was picked up many times. J is TRBJ2-7 and V is TRBV3-1, with TRBD1 as a possible D gene (5 bases). The CDR3 is 14 residues long. Trimming took 1 base from V and 3 from J, leaving 10 bases between them. In germline, CDR1 is LGHDT, CDR2 YNNKEL (reference sequence). The CDR3 region has the DNA TGTGCCAGCAGCCAAGGCCAGGGTCTCTACGAGCAGTACTTC. This sequence encodes CASSQGQGLYEQYF.

This clonotype showed up just a few times. The gene calls are TRBV5-1 and TRBJ2-5, with D perhaps matching TRBD1 or TRBD2 (7 bases each). V dropped 7 bases and J dropped 5 bases, with 18 bases sitting between them. CDR1 and CDR2 (germline): SGHRS, YFSETQ. This CDR3 region has 14 residues. The CDR3 DNA sequence: TGCGCCAGCTCACTAGGGACAGCGGGGGAGACCCAGTACTTC. Its protein product is CASSLGTAGETQYF.

This clonotype was observed at least ten times. The rearrangement joins TRBV2 to TRBJ1-1; D not certain. V was shortened by 8 bases and J by 2 bases, with 15 bases between the two germline ends. The CDR3 has 14 residues. Per germline, CDR1 SNHLY and CDR2 FYNNEI. The CDR3 region is CASQRAETNTEAFF. The CDR3, as DNA: TGTGCCAGCCAGAGGGCAGAGACTAACACTGAAGCTTTCTTT.

There are many counts of this clonotype. V and J are TRBV10-3 and TRBJ2-1; TRBD1 matches 11 bases. This CDR3 is built from 15 residues. V was clipped by 6 bases and J by 9 bases; unmatched bases: 10. CDR1 is ENHRY and CDR2 is SYGVKD in the germline V gene. The CDR3 here is CAIRPSGQGAGEQFF. The CDR3 coding sequence is TGTGCCATCAGACCCTCAGGACAGGGGGCGGGTGAGCAGTTCTTC.

This clonotype was detected many times. This chain uses TRBV11-2 with TRBJ2-1, with a tentative D call TRBD1 (5 bases). Trimming cost V 2 bases and J 4 bases, with 12 bases left between them. Germline V gene data show CDR1 as SGHAT and CDR2 as FQNNGV. CDR3 size: 15 residues. The CDR3 sequence is CASSLTPTVYNEQFF. The CDR3 DNA follows: TGTGCCAGCAGCTTAACCCCGACAGTTTACAATGAGCAGTTCTTC.

This clonotype was seen a few times. The V and J genes are TRBV19 and TRBJ2-7; 8 nucleotides agree with TRBD2. The germline V gene encodes CDR1 LNHDA and CDR2 SQIVND (reference sequence). J gave up 5 bases and V 3 bases, and 3 bases lay outside the gene matches. CDR3 length: 13 amino acids. Here the CDR3 DNA reads TGTGCCAGTAGTATTAGCGGGGTCCACGAGCAGTACTTC. This encodes CASSISGVHEQYF.

This rearrangement joins TRBV19 to TRBJ2-7; TRBD1 agrees at 9 bases. The CDR3 is 14 residues long. Unmatched junction bases numbered 5, after V lost 3 bases and J lost 5 bases. CDR1 is LNHDA, CDR2 SQIVND, per germline (reference sequence). The CDR3 DNA reads TGTGCCAGTAGTATGGGGACAGGGACGCACGAGCAGTACTTC. Its translation is CASSMGTGTHEQYF.

This clonotype was seen ten or more times. V usage is TRBV20-1 and J usage is TRBJ2-7, with 8 nucleotides matching TRBD2. The CDR3 is 14 amino acids. V trimming: 6 bases; J trimming: 0 bases; junction bases outside the gene matches: 7. Germline CDR1 DFQATT, CDR2 SNEGSKA (reference sequence). DNA of the CDR3: TGCAGTGCCGTCGGGGGGGGGTACTCCTACGAGCAGTACTTC. Translated, it gives CSAVGGGYSYEQYF.

This clonotype was seen many times. This chain uses TRBV6-1 with TRBJ2-3, with D maybe TRBD1 (6 bases). The V gene lost 6 bases and the J gene lost 6 bases, with 28 bases spanning the gap. The CDR3 sequence is 18 residues long. Germline CDR1 MNHNS, CDR2 SASEGT. CDR3: CASSLYASDSLGVDTQYF. CDR3 in DNA: TGTGCCAGCAGCCTCTATGCATCGGACAGCCTGGGCGTTGATACGCAGTATTTT.

This clonotype was seen many times. This chain joins TRBV2 and TRBJ2-7, with 7 bases fitting TRBD2. In germline, CDR1 is SNHLY, CDR2 FYNNEI. The J segment lost 7 bases and the V segment lost 4 bases, leaving 7 bases of the junction unmatched. The CDR3 runs to 13 residues. The CDR3 DNA reads as TGTGCCAGCAGTGTTCTAGCGGCAGGGGAGCAGTACTTC. This sequence encodes CASSVLAAGEQYF. The full variable domain, in which reference TRBV2 and TRBJ2-7 provide the parts outside the CDR3, is EPEVTQTPSHQVTQMGQEVILRCVPISNHLYFYWYRQILGQKVEFLVSFYNNEISEKSEIFDDQFSVERPDGSNFTLKIRSTKLEDSAMYFCASSVLAAGEQYFGPGTRLTVT.